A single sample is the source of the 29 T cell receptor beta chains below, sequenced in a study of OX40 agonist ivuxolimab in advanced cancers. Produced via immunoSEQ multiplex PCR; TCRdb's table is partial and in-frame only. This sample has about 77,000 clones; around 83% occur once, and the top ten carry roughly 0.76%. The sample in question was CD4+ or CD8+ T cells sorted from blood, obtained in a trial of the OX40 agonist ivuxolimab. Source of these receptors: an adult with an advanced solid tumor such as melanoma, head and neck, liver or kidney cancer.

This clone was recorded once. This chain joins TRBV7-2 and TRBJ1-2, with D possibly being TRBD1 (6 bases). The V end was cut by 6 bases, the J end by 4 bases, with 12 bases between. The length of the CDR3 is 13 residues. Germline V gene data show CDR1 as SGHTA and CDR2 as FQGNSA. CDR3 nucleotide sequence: TGTGCCAGCAGACCGGACAGCCTCTATGGCTACACCTTC. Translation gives CASRPDSLYGYTF.

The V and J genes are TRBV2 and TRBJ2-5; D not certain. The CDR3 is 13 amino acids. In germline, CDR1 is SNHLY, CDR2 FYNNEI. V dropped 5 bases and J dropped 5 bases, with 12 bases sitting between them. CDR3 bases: TGTGCCAGCAGTACAAATCGCCGGGAGACCCAGTACTTC. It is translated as CASSTNRRETQYF.

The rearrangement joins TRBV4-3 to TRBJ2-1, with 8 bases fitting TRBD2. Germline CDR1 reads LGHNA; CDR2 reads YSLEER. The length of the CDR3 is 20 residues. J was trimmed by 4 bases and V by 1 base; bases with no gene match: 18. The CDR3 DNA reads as TGCGCCAGCAGCCAAGTGATTGCTTACAGCGGACTAGCATCATACAATGAGCAGTTCTTC. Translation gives CASSQVIAYSGLASYNEQFF.

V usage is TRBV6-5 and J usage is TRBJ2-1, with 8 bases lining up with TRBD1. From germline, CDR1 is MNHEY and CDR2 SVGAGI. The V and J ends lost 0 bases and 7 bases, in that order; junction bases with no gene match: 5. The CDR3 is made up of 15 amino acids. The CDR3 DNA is TGTGCCAGCAGTTACTCGGGGACAGGTCTAAATGAGCAGTTCTTC. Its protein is CASSYSGTGLNEQFF.

CDR3 DNA sequence: TGTGCCAGCAGCAACCTAGCGGGAGGTTCAGATACGCAGTATTTT. Residues: CASSNLAGGSDTQYF. The chain carries TRBV7-8 and TRBJ2-3; TRBD2 agrees at 11 bases. The CDR3 spans 15 residues. In germline, CDR1 is SGHVS, CDR2 FQNEAQ. Losses at the gene ends were 5 bases for V and 4 bases for J; bases not matched to a gene: 5.

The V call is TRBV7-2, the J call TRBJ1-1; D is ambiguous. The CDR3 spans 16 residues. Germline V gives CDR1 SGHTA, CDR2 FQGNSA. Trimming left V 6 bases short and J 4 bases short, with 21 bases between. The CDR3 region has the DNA TGTGCCAGCAGACCCCCCCCCGAGTTGGGTTCCACTGAAGCTTTCTTT. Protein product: CASRPPPELGSTEAFF. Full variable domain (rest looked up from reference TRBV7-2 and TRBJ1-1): GAGVSQSPSNKVTEKGKDVELRCDPISGHTALYWYRQSLGQGLEFLIYFQGNSAPDKSGLPSDRFSAERTGGSVSTLTIQRTQQEDSAVYLCASRPPPELGSTEAFFGQGTRLTVV.

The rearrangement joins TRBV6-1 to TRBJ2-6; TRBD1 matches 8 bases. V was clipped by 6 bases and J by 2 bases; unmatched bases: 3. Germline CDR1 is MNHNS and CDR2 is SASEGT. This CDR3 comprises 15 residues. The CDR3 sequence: CASRTGEAGANVLTF. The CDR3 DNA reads TGTGCCAGCAGGACAGGGGAGGCTGGGGCCAACGTCCTGACTTTC.

The CDR3 region has the DNA TGTGCCAGTAGTAGCCTCAGGACTAACTATGGCTACACCTTC. This codes for CASSSLRTNYGYTF. The rearrangement links TRBV19 to TRBJ1-2; no firm D call. The CDR3 runs to 14 residues. V gave up 4 bases and J gave up 0 bases, with 9 bases separating them. Germline values: CDR1 LNHDA, CDR2 SQIVND (reference sequence).

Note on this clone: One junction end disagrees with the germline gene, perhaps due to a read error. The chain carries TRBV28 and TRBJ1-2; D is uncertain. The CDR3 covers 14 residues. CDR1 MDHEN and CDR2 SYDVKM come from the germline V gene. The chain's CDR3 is CASSLWTNFPDVPF. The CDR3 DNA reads TGTGCCAGCAGTTTATGGACCAATTTCCCGGATGTCCCCTTC.

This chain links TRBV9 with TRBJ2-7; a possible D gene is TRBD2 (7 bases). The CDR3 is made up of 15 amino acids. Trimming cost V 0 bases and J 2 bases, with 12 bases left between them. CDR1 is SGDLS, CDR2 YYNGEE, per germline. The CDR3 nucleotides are TGTGCCAGCAGCGTAGGAGCGGGACAAACCTACGAGCAGTACTTC. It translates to CASSVGAGQTYEQYF.

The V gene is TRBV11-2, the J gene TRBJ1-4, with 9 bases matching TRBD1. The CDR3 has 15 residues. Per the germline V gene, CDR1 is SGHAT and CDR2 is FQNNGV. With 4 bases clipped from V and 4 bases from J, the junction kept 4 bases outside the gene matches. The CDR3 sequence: CASSSRQGDNEKLFF. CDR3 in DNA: TGTGCCAGCAGCTCCCGACAGGGGGATAATGAAAAACTGTTTTTT.

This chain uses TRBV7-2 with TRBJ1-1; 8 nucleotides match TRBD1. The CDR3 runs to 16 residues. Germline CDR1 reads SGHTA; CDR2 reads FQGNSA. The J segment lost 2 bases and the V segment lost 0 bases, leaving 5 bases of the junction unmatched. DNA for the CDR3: TGTGCCAGCAGCTTAGCCCCCGGACAGGGAAACACTGAAGCTTTCTTT. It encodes CASSLAPGQGNTEAFF.

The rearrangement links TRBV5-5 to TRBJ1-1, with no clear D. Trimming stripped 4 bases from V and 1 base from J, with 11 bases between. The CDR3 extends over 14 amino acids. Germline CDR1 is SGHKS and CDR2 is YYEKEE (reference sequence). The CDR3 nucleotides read TGTGCCAGCAGCGGAACAGAGTCGAACACTGAAGCTTTCTTT. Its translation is CASSGTESNTEAFF.

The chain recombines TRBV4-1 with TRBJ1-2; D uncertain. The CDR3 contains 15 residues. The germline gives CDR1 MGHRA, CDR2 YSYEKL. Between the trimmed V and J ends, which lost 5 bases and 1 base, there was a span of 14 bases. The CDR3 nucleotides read TGCGCCAGCAGCAACATAGGGCGCATTAACTATGGCTACACCTTC. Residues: CASSNIGRINYGYTF.

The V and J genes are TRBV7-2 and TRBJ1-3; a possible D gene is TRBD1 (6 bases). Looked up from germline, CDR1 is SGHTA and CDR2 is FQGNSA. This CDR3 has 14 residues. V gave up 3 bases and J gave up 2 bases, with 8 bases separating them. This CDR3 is CASSLPGAGNTIYF. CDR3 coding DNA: TGTGCCAGCAGCTTGCCAGGGGCTGGAAACACCATATATTTT.

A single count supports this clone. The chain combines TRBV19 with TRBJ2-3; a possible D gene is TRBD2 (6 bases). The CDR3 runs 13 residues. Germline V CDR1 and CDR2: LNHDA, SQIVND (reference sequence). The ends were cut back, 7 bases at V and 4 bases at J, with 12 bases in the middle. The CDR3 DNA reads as TGTGCCAGTATGGGGTGGGAGGCAGATACGCAGTATTTT. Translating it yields CASMGWEADTQYF.

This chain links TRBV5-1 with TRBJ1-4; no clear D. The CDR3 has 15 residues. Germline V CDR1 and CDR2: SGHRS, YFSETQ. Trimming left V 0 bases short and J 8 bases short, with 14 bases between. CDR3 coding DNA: TGCGCCAGCAGCTTGGCCGCGGTAGTTGGCGAAAAACTGTTTTTT. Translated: CASSLAAVVGEKLFF.

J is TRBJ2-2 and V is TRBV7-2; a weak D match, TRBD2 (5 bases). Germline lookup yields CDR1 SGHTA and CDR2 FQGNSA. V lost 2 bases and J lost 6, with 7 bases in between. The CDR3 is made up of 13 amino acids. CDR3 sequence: CASSLIAPGELFF. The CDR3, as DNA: TGTGCCAGCAGCTTAATAGCGCCCGGGGAGCTGTTTTTT.

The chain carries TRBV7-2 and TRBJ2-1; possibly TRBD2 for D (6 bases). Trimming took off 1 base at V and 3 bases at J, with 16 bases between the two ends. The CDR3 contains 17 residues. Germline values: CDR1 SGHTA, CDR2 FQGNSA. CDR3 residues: CASSLGRGTGLYNEQFF. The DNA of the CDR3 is TGTGCCAGCAGCTTAGGACGGGGGACGGGTCTCTACAATGAGCAGTTCTTC.

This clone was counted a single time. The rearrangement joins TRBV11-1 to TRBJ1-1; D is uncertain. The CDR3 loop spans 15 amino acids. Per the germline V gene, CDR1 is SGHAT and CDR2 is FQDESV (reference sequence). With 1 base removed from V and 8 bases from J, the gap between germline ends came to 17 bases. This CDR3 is CASSLESSWAEEAFF. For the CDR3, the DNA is TGTGCCAGCAGCTTAGAAAGTAGCTGGGCTGAGGAAGCTTTCTTT. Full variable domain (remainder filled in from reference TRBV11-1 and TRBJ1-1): EAEVAQSPRYKITEKSQAVAFWCDPISGHATLYWYRQILGQGPELLVQFQDESVVDDSQLPKDRFSAERLKGVDSTLKIQPAELGDSAMYLCASSLESSWAEEAFFGQGTRLTVV.

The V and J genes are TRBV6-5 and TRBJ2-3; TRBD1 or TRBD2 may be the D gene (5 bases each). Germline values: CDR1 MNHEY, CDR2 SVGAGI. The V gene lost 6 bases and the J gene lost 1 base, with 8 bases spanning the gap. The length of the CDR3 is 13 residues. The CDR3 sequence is CASRRDGTDTQYF. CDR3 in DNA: TGTGCCAGCAGAAGGGACGGCACAGATACGCAGTATTTT.

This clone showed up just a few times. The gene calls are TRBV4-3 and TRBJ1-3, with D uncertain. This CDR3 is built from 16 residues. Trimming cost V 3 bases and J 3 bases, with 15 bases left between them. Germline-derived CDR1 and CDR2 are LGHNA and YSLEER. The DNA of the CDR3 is TGCGCCAGCAGCCAGGGTTCCAGTAACTTTGGAAACACCATATATTTT. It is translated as CASSQGSSNFGNTIYF.

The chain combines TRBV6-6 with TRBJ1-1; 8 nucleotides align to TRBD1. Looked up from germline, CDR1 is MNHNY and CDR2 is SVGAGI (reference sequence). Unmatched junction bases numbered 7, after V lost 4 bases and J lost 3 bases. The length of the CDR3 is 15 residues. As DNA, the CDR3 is TGTGCCAGCAGTTTCGGACAGGGAAGATACACTGAAGCTTTCTTT. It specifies CASSFGQGRYTEAFF.

CDR3 bases: TGTGCCAGCAGTAAAACGGGACAGGGCGATCAGCCCCAGCATTTT. Translated, it gives CASSKTGQGDQPQHF. The V and J genes are TRBV2 and TRBJ1-5, with 9 bases fitting TRBD1. The CDR3 runs to 15 residues. Germline values: CDR1 SNHLY, CDR2 FYNNEI. V trimming: 5 bases; J trimming: 5 bases; junction bases outside the gene matches: 7.

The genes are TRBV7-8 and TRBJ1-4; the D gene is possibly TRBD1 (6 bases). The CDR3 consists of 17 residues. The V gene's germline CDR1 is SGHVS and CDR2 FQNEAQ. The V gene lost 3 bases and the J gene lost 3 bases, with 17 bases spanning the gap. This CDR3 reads CASSLVGGSEANEKLFF. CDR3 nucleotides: TGTGCCAGCAGCTTGGTAGGGGGATCAGAAGCTAATGAAAAACTGTTTTTT.

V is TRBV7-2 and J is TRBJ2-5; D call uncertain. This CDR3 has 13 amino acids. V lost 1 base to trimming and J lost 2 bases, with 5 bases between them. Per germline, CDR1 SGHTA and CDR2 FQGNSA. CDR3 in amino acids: CASSLGEQETQYF. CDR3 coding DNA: TGTGCCAGCAGCTTAGGGGAACAAGAGACCCAGTACTTC.

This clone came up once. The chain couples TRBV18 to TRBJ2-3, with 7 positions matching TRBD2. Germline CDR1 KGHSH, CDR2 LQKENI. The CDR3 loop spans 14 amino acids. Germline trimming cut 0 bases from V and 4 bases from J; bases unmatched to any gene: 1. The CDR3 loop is CASSPPGGADTQYF. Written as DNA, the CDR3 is TGTGCCAGCTCACCACCTGGGGGGGCAGATACGCAGTATTTT.

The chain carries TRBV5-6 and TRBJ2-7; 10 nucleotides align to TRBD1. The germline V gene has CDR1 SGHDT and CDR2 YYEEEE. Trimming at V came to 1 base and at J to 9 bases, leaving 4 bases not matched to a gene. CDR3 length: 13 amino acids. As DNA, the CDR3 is TGTGCCAGCAGCTTGACGGGACAGGGGTTGCAGTACTTC. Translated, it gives CASSLTGQGLQYF.

CDR3 bases: TGTGCCAGCAGCTTAGGAGCGGGAGGGGTCAACGAGCAGTACTTC. It specifies CASSLGAGGVNEQYF. The V gene is TRBV7-2, the J gene TRBJ2-7; 10 positions agree with TRBD2. The germline V gene has CDR1 SGHTA and CDR2 FQGNSA. The length of the CDR3 is 15 residues. V lost 1 base to trimming and J lost 5 bases; unmatched junction nucleotides: 5.